Listed here are 29 T cell receptor beta chains from one sample, sequenced in a study of blood T cell repertoires in COVID-19. The repertoire was sequenced with immunoSEQ multiplex PCR; TCRdb's copy has only in-frame clones and lacks some. The sample yields 75,000 to 95,000 clones, roughly 89% seen once. Sequenced: peripheral blood. Receptors were obtained from a woman between 55 and 75 years old with COVID-19, enrolled during active disease.

Details on this clone: The sample contains more than one DNA sequence encoding this CDR3. The chain is built from TRBV18 and TRBJ2-5; 7 bases are shared with TRBD2. The CDR3 has 15 residues. Germline assignment: CDR1 KGHSH and CDR2 LQKENI. The ends lost 3 bases at V and 0 bases at J; junction bases unmatched: 4. In DNA form, the CDR3 reads TGTGCCAGCTCACCTCGTGGGGGGGACCAAGAGACCCAGTACTTC. Its protein is CASSPRGGDQETQYF.

The V gene is TRBV6-5, the J gene TRBJ1-1; D call uncertain. V was shortened by 7 bases and J by 1 base, with 13 bases between the two germline ends. Germline V CDR1 and CDR2: MNHEY, SVGAGI. The CDR3 length is 14 residues. Here the CDR3 reads CASTKLTPNTEAFF. CDR3 nucleotide sequence: TGTGCCAGCACCAAACTTACCCCGAACACTGAAGCTTTCTTT.

CDR3 coding DNA: TGCGCCAGCAGCCAAGATAGCCAGGGCAACGGCTATGGCTACACCTTC. Protein: CASSQDSQGNGYGYTF. J is TRBJ1-2 and V is TRBV4-3; TRBD1 might be the D (5 bases). Trimming pared 0 bases from V and 4 bases from J, leaving 15 bases between. The germline V gene encodes CDR1 LGHNA and CDR2 YSLEER. This CDR3 has 16 amino acids.

The chain links TRBV6-5 to TRBJ1-2, with D maybe TRBD1 (5 bases). Germline lookup yields CDR1 MNHEY and CDR2 SVGAGI. The CDR3 has 12 amino acids. V lost 6 bases and J 4 bases, leaving 9 bases between the germline ends. In DNA, the CDR3 is TGTGCCAGCAGCTCAGACAGCTATGGCTACACCTTC. This translates into CASSSDSYGYTF.

The rearrangement links TRBV6-5 to TRBJ1-2; a weak D match, TRBD1 (5 bases). V lost 10 bases and J lost 4, with 16 bases in between. The CDR3 is made up of 13 amino acids. The germline V gene encodes CDR1 MNHEY and CDR2 SVGAGI. The CDR3 loop is CAMLTDEFYGYTF. The CDR3 DNA is TGTGCCATGCTGACAGACGAATTCTATGGCTACACCTTC.

V is TRBV7-2 and J is TRBJ2-7, with 7 positions matching TRBD1. V shed 5 bases, J shed 6 bases, and the junction held 10 bases outside the gene matches. Germline-derived CDR1 and CDR2 are SGHTA and FQGNSA. The CDR3 runs to 14 residues. CDR3 region: CASSTNRGPREQYF. The CDR3 nucleotides read TGTGCCAGCAGCACCAACAGGGGCCCTCGCGAGCAGTACTTC.

The rearrangement links TRBV5-6 to TRBJ1-2, with TRBD1 matching over 8 bases. The CDR3 extends over 16 amino acids. Trimming took 3 bases from V and 4 from J; bases not matched to a gene: 11. Germline V gene data show CDR1 as SGHDT and CDR2 as YYEEEE. The CDR3 nucleotides read TGTGCCAGCAGCTCGTACCGGACAGGGTCCCCCTATGGCTACACCTTC. Amino acid sequence: CASSSYRTGSPYGYTF.

J is TRBJ2-3 and V is TRBV7-3; 12 bases match TRBD2. The V gene end was trimmed by 5 bases and the J gene end by 3 bases; junction bases not matched to a gene: 3. This CDR3 contains 15 residues. CDR1 and CDR2 (germline): SGHTA, FQGTGA. The CDR3 here is CASSRTSGGTDTQYF. CDR3 sequence (DNA): TGTGCCAGCAGCCGAACTAGCGGGGGGACAGATACGCAGTATTTT.

CDR3 sequence reads: CAWSAGQASSYEQYF. The CDR3 region has the DNA TGTGCCTGGAGTGCCGGACAGGCCAGCTCCTACGAGCAGTACTTC. This rearrangement joins TRBV30 to TRBJ2-7, with 7 bases that match TRBD1. After removal of 1 base from V and 0 bases from J, the junction contained 6 bases not matched to a gene. The CDR3 spans 15 residues. CDR1 GTSNPN and CDR2 SVGIG come from the germline V gene (reference sequence).

The V call is TRBV13, the J call TRBJ2-5, with 11 bases that match TRBD2. Germline CDR1 PRHDT, CDR2 FYEKMQ (reference sequence). The CDR3 runs 16 residues. Trimming took 5 bases from V and 5 from J; bases not matched to a gene: 10. Written as DNA, the CDR3 is TGTGCCAGCAGCCACCCCGTAGCGGGGGGGCGGGAGACCCAGTACTTC. Translating gives CASSHPVAGGRETQYF.

The chain employs TRBV11-3 and TRBJ2-3; 11 nucleotides agree with TRBD2. Trimming cost V 5 bases and J 4 bases; bases outside gene matches: 5. Germline-derived CDR1 and CDR2 are SGHNT and YENEEA. The length of the CDR3 is 15 residues. CDR3 loop: CASSQRLAGSDTQYF. Written as DNA, the CDR3 is TGTGCCAGCAGCCAACGACTAGCGGGGTCAGATACGCAGTATTTT.

The chain carries TRBV27 and TRBJ1-2; tentatively, D is TRBD1 (5 bases). CDR1 is MNHEY and CDR2 is SMNVEV in the germline V gene (reference sequence). Trimming stripped 3 bases from V and 2 bases from J, with 16 bases between. The CDR3 loop spans 16 amino acids. The CDR3 is CASSFGGTPRNYGYTF. The CDR3 DNA follows: TGTGCCAGCAGTTTTGGAGGGACCCCCCGAAACTATGGCTACACCTTC.

This clone appeared a few times. The rearrangement joins TRBV19 to TRBJ1-4, with D perhaps TRBD1 (5 bases). The CDR3 is made up of 16 amino acids. The germline V gene has CDR1 LNHDA and CDR2 SQIVND (reference sequence). Trimming stripped 10 bases from V and 7 bases from J, with 25 bases between. In DNA, the CDR3 is TGTGCCACCTCCCCCTGGGACTCCCGGCGGGGTGAAAAACTGTTTTTT. Protein sequence: CATSPWDSRRGEKLFF.

The chain carries TRBV3-1 (or the pseudogene TRBV3-2) and TRBJ2-3; TRBD1 might be the D (6 bases). Trimming shortened V by 4 bases and J by 4 bases, and 12 bases separated the two germline ends. From germline, CDR1 is LGHDT and CDR2 YNNKEL (reference sequence). The CDR3 consists of 14 residues. The CDR3 protein is CASSLGTLSDTQYF. DNA for the CDR3: TGTGCCAGCAGCCTTGGGACATTATCAGATACGCAGTATTTT.

This clone was seen a single time. The rearrangement links TRBV7-9 to TRBJ2-3; D may be TRBD2 (6 bases). V lost 5 bases and J lost 4, with 13 bases in between. Germline V CDR1 and CDR2: SEHNR, FQNEAQ (reference sequence). The CDR3 length is 14 residues. The CDR3 DNA sequence: TGTGCCAGCAGCCCGGACTACTTCTCAGATACGCAGTATTTT. Protein sequence: CASSPDYFSDTQYF.

The rearrangement uses TRBV12-3 or TRBV12-4 and TRBJ1-3; 7 bases match TRBD1. With V trimmed by 8 bases and J by 4 bases, 5 bases remained unmatched. This CDR3 spans 13 amino acids. CDR3 sequence: CASDDREGNTIYF. The CDR3 nucleotides read TGTGCCAGCGACGACAGGGAAGGAAACACCATATATTTT.

The CDR3 here is CAWSAGGMGAYSNQPQHF. CDR3 nucleotide sequence: TGTGCCTGGAGTGCTGGGGGAATGGGGGCTTATAGCAATCAGCCCCAGCATTTT. V is TRBV30 and J is TRBJ1-5; D might be TRBD1 (6 bases). The germline V and J ends were trimmed by 1 base and 0 bases, with 19 bases remaining between them. Germline loops: CDR1 GTSNPN, CDR2 SVGIG (reference sequence). The CDR3 is 18 amino acids.

This clone was seen a single time. The chain combines TRBV7-3 with TRBJ1-2; TRBD1 matches 8 bases. The CDR3 consists of 13 residues. V lost 4 bases, J lost 4 bases, and 2 bases stayed unmatched. Germline-derived CDR1 and CDR2 are SGHTA and FQGTGA. This CDR3 reads CASSSGQGYGYTF. CDR3 coding DNA: TGTGCCAGCAGCTCTGGACAGGGCTATGGCTACACCTTC.

The chain combines TRBV30 with TRBJ2-7, with no clear D. This CDR3 spans 14 amino acids. Germline V gene lookup returns CDR1 GTSNPN and CDR2 SVGIG (reference sequence). V lost 0 bases, J lost 3 bases, and 12 bases lay in between. CDR3 sequence: CAWSVAPLNYEQYF. The CDR3 region has the DNA TGTGCCTGGAGTGTAGCCCCTCTCAACTACGAGCAGTACTTC.

The J gene is TRBJ2-7, the V gene TRBV28, with 7 bases aligning to TRBD2. The germline CDR1 and CDR2 sequences are MDHEN and SYDVKM. The CDR3 runs 13 residues. Unmatched junction bases numbered 4, after V lost 6 bases and J lost 2 bases. This chain's CDR3 is CASRAAGAYEQYF. CDR3 bases: TGTGCCAGCAGAGCTGCGGGGGCCTACGAGCAGTACTTC.

This clone was observed a handful of times. V and J are TRBV27 and TRBJ2-1; tentative D call: TRBD2 (6 bases). Trimming took 3 bases from V and 4 from J, leaving 13 bases between them. The CDR3 consists of 15 residues. Germline V lookup: CDR1 MNHEY, CDR2 SMNVEV (reference sequence). The CDR3 region is CASSFVAEIYNEQFF. Here the CDR3 DNA reads TGTGCCAGCAGTTTCGTAGCGGAGATATACAATGAGCAGTTCTTC.

This chain joins TRBV10-1 and TRBJ2-3; 10 nucleotides line up with TRBD2. Germline assignment: CDR1 WNHNN and CDR2 SYGVQD (reference sequence). The trim removed 8 bases at V and 4 bases at J, leaving 6 bases unmatched. The CDR3 is 14 amino acids. CDR3 in amino acids: CASASGGVPDTQYF. The CDR3 DNA reads as TGCGCCAGCGCTAGCGGGGGCGTCCCAGATACGCAGTATTTT.

Concerning this clone: The same CDR3 can be traced to other DNA sequences in this sample. The chain has TRBV7-2 and TRBJ1-2, with TRBD1 matching over 9 bases. The CDR3 extends over 13 amino acids. The V and J ends lost 5 bases and 4 bases, in that order; junction bases with no gene match: 2. CDR1 and CDR2 (germline): SGHTA, FQGNSA. CDR3 bases: TGTGCCAGCAGCGCGGGACAGGGCTATGGCTACACCTTC. Amino acid sequence: CASSAGQGYGYTF.

This chain joins TRBV28 and TRBJ2-2; TRBD1 agrees at 9 bases. Germline V gene sequence: CDR1 MDHEN, CDR2 SYDVKM. With V trimmed by 7 bases and J by 6 bases, 9 bases remained unmatched. This CDR3 contains 15 residues. DNA of the CDR3: TGTGCCAGCATCTCAGGGACAGGGCGGGCCGGGGAGCTGTTTTTT. Residues: CASISGTGRAGELFF.

This chain joins TRBV29-1 and TRBJ1-1; D gene uncertain. Between the trimmed V and J ends, which lost 7 bases and 5 bases, there was a span of 11 bases. CDR3 length equals 11 residues. Germline-derived CDR1 and CDR2 are SQVTM and ANQGSEA. CDR3 bases: TGCAGCGCAAACCCGGGTACTGAAGCTTTCTTT. This sequence encodes CSANPGTEAFF.

V and J are TRBV20-1 and TRBJ1-4; maybe TRBD1 (5 bases). Per the germline V gene, CDR1 is DFQATT and CDR2 is SNEGSKA (reference sequence). The germline V and J ends were trimmed by 5 bases and 0 bases, with 10 bases remaining between them. CDR3 length equals 14 residues. In nucleotides, the CDR3 is TGCAGTGCTGGTGGGGGGGCAACTAATGAAAAACTGTTTTTT. This codes for CSAGGGATNEKLFF.

CDR3 bases: TGTGCCAGCAGTGGTAGACAGAAAGTCCACTACGAGCAGTACTTC. This encodes CASSGRQKVHYEQYF. The chain joins TRBV6-2 or TRBV6-3 to TRBJ2-7, with D tentatively TRBD1 (5 bases). The CDR3 length is 15 residues. Germline values: CDR1 MNHEY, CDR2 SVGEGT. V lost 5 bases and J lost 3, with 17 bases in between.

The CDR3 nucleotides are TGTGCCAGCAGTTCCCGGGACAGGGGGGGTTCACCCCTCCACTTT. As protein: CASSSRDRGGSPLHF. The rearrangement uses TRBV27 and TRBJ1-6; 11 bases agree with TRBD1. The CDR3 has 15 amino acids. The V gene's germline CDR1 is MNHEY and CDR2 SMNVEV (reference sequence). Losses at the gene ends were 4 bases for V and 9 bases for J; bases not matched to a gene: 5.

The chain links TRBV11-1 to TRBJ2-7; 7 bases align to TRBD1. There are 12 residues in the CDR3. V trimming: 6 bases; J trimming: 3 bases; junction bases outside the gene matches: 2. Looked up from germline, CDR1 is SGHAT and CDR2 is FQDESV (reference sequence). As DNA, the CDR3 is TGTGCCAGCAGTAGACAGGGCTACGAGCAGTACTTC. Protein: CASSRQGYEQYF.